One TCR beta chain is described in this entry. Its antigen is unknown. Per the germline V gene, CDR1 is MDHEN and CDR2 is SYDVKM. This CDR3 spans 15 amino acids. V was clipped by 2 bases and J by 0 bases, with 10 bases between them. The survey-level immunoSEQ assay was used. Assay: immunoSEQ multiplex PCR; the TCRdb copy retains only in-frame clones and omits some. The data contain about 45,000 clones, around 85% of them seen just once; the ten biggest clones take up 2.5% to 3%. This entry comes from a study of STAT5B mutations in CD4+ large granular lymphocyte leukemia. General observations from the study: Compared with healthy controls (2/35), patient top clones favored TRBV06 (8/27).

The sequence came from a human donor in good health. The gene calls are TRBV28 and TRBJ1-2, with D possibly being TRBD1 (6 bases). The specimen was CD4+ T cells from blood buffy coats. CDR3 amino acids: CASSLPGHPNYGYTF. The CDR3 coding sequence is TGTGCCAGCAGTTTACCGGGACACCCTAACTATGGCTACACCTTC.